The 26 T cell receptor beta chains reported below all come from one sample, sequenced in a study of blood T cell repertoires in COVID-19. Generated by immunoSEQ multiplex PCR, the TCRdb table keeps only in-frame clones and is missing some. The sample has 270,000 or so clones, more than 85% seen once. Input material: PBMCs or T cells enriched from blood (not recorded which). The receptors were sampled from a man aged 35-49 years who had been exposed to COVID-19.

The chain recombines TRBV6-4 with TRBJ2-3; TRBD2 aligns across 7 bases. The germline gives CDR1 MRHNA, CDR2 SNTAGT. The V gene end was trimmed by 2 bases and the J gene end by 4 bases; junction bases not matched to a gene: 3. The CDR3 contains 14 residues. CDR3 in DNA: TGTGCCAGCAGTGACGGGGGAGGGGCAGATACGCAGTATTTT. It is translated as CASSDGGGADTQYF.

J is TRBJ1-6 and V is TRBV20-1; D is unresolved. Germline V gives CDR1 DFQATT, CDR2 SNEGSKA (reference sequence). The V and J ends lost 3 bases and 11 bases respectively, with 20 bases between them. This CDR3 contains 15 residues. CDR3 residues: CSASTGGAVSAPLHF. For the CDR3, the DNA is TGCAGTGCTAGTACGGGTGGAGCAGTTTCGGCACCCCTCCACTTT.

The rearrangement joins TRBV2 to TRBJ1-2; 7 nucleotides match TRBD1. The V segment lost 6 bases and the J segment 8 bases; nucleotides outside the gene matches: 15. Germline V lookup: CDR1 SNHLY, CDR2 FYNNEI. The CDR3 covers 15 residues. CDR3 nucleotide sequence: TGTGCCAGCAGCTCCGAATTCGCAGGGGGATTCGGCTACACCTTC. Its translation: CASSSEFAGGFGYTF.

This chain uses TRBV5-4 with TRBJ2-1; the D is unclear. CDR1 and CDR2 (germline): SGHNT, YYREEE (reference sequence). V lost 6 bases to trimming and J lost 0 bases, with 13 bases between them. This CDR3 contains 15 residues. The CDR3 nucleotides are TGTGCCAGCAAAATAGCCGCGAGCTCCTACAATGAGCAGTTCTTC. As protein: CASKIAASSYNEQFF.

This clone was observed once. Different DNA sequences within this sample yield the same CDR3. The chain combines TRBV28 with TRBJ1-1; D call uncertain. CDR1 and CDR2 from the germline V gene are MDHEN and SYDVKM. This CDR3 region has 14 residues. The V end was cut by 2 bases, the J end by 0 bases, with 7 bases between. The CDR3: CASSLGRVNTEAFF. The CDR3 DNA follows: TGTGCCAGCAGTTTAGGGCGGGTGAACACTGAAGCTTTCTTT.

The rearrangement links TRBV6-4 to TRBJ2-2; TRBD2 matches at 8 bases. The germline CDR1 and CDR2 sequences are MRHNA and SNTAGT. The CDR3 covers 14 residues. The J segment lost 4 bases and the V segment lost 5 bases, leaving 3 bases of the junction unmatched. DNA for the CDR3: TGTGCCAGCAGTCCGGGACTAGGCACCGGGGAGCTGTTTTTT. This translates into CASSPGLGTGELFF.

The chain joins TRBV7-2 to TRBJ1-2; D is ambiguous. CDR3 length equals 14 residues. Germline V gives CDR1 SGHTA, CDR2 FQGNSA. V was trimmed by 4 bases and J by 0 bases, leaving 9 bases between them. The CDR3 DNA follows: TGTGCCAGCAGCTCGACACCTCCTAACTATGGCTACACCTTC. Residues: CASSSTPPNYGYTF. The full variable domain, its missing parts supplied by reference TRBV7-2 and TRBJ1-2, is GAGVSQSPSNKVTEKGKDVELRCDPISGHTALYWYRQSLGQGLEFLIYFQGNSAPDKSGLPSDRFSAERTGGSVSTLTIQRTQQEDSAVYLCASSSTPPNYGYTFGSGTRLTVV.

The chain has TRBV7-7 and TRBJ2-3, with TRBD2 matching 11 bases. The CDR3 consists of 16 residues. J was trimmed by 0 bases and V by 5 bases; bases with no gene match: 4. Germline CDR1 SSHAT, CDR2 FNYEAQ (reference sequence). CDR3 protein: CASSLGLAASTDTQYF. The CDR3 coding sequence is TGTGCCAGCAGCCTGGGACTAGCGGCTAGCACAGATACGCAGTATTTT. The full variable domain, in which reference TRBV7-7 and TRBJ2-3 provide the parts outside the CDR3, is GAGVSQSPRYKVTKRGQDVTLRCDPISSHATLYWYQQALGQGPEFLTYFNYEAQPDKSGLPSDRFSAERPEGSISTLTIQRTEQRDSAMYRCASSLGLAASTDTQYFGPGTRLTVL.

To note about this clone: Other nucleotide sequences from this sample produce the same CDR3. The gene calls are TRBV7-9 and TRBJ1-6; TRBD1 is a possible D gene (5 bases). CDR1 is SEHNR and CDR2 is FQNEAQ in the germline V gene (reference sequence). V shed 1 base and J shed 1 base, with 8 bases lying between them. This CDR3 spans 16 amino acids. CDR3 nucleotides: TGTGCCAGCAGCTTAGTCGGGGGGTCCTATAATTCACCCCTCCACTTT. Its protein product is CASSLVGGSYNSPLHF.

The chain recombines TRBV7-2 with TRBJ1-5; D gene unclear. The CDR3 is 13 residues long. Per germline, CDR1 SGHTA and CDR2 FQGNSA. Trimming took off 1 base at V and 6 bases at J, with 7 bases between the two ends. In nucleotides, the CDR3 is TGTGCCAGCAGCTTAGTAGAGGGTCAGCCCCAGCATTTT. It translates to CASSLVEGQPQHF.

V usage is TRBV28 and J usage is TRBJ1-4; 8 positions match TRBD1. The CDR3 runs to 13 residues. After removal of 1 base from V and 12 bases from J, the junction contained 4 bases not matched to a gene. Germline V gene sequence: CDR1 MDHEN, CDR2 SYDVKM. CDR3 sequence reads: CASSLSETGELFF. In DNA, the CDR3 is TGTGCCAGCAGTTTATCCGAGACAGGGGAACTGTTTTTT.

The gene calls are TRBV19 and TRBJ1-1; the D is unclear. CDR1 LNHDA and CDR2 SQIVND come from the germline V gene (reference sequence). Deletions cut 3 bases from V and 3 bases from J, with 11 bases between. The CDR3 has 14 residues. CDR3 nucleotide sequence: TGTGCCAGTAGTATCTCCCCGGGGTACACTGAAGCTTTCTTT. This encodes CASSISPGYTEAFF.

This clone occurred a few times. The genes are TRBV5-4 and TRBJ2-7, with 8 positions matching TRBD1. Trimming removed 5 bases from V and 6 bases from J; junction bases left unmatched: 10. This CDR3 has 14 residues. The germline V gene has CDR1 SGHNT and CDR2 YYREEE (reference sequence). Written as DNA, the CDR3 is TGTGCCAGCAGACCGGACAGGGCCCTCGGCGAGCAGTACTTC. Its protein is CASRPDRALGEQYF.

Here the CDR3 reads CASSRGLGNTIYF. The CDR3 DNA follows: TGTGCCAGCAGCAGGGGGCTTGGAAACACCATATATTTT. The chain is built from TRBV7-3 and TRBJ1-3; 7 bases fit TRBD1. J was trimmed by 3 bases and V by 5 bases; bases with no gene match: 1. This CDR3 contains 13 residues. The germline V gene encodes CDR1 SGHTA and CDR2 FQGTGA.

This CDR3 is CASSLELAGGPEFF. CDR3 DNA sequence: TGCGCCAGCAGCTTGGAACTAGCGGGAGGGCCAGAGTTCTTC. The V gene is TRBV5-1, the J gene TRBJ2-1, with 13 bases matching TRBD2. V was pared by 0 bases and J by 14 bases, with 5 bases of the junction left unmatched. The CDR3 spans 14 residues. CDR1 and CDR2 (germline): SGHRS, YFSETQ.

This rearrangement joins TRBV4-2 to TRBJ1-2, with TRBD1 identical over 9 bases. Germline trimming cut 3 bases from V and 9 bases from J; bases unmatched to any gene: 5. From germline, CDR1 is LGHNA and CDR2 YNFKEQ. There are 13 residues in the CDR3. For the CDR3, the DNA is TGTGCCAGCAGCCAGGAGACAGGGGGGAGCTACACCTTC. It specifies CASSQETGGSYTF.

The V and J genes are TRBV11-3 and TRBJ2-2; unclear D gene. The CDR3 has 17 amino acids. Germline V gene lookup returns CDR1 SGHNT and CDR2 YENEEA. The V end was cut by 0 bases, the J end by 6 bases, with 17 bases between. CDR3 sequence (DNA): TGTGCCAGCAGCTTAGAATTAGTATTAGCCGGATCCGGGGAGCTGTTTTTT. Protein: CASSLELVLAGSGELFF.

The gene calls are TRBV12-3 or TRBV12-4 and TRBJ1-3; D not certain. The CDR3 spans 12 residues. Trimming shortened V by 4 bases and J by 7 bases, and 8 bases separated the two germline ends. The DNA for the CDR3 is TGTGCCAGCAGTTCAGGCCCGAACACCATATATTTT. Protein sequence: CASSSGPNTIYF.

The CDR3 reads CASSEGESNQPQHF. CDR3 coding DNA: TGTGCCAGCAGTGAAGGAGAATCCAATCAGCCCCAGCATTTT. The chain uses TRBV2 and TRBJ1-5; D is ambiguous. This CDR3 contains 14 residues. Germline V gene sequence: CDR1 SNHLY, CDR2 FYNNEI. V lost 1 base to trimming and J lost 3 bases, with 7 bases between them.

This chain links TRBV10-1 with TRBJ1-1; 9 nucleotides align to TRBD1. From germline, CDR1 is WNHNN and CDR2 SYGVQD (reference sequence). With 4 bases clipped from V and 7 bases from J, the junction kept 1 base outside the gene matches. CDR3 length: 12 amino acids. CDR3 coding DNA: TGCGCCAGCAGTGGACAGGGGGGTGAAGCTTTCTTT. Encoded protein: CASSGQGGEAFF.

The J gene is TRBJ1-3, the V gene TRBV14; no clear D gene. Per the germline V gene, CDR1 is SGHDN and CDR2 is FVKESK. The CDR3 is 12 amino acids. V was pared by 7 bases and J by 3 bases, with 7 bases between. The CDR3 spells CASNHLGNTIYF. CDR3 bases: TGTGCCAGCAACCACCTTGGAAACACCATATATTTT.

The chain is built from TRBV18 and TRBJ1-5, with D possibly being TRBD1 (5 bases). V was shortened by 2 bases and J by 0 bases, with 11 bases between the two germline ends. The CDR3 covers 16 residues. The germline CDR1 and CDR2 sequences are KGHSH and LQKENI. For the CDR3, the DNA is TGTGCCAGCTCACCAAGGACACCTATTAGCAATCAGCCCCAGCATTTT. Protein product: CASSPRTPISNQPQHF.

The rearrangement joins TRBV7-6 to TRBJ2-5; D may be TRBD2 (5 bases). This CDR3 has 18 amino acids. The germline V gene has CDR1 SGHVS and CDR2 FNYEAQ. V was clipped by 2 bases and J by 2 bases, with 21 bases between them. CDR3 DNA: TGTGCCAGCAGCTTACGGGAAGGGAACCTCCTTTCACAAGAGACCCAGTACTTC. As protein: CASSLREGNLLSQETQYF.

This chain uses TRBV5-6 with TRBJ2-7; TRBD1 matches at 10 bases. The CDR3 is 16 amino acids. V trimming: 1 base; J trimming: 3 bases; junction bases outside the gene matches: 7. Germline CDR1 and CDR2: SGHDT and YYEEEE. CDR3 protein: CASSLMGQGTSYEQYF. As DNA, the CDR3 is TGTGCCAGCAGCTTGATGGGACAGGGGACAAGCTACGAGCAGTACTTC.

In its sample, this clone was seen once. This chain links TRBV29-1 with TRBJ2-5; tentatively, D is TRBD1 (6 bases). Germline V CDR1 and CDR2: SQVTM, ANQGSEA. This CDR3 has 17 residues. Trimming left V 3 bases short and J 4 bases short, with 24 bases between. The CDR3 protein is CSVDDAGTGLVGETQYF. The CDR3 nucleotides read TGCAGCGTTGATGATGCTGGAACAGGGTTAGTAGGAGAGACCCAGTACTTC. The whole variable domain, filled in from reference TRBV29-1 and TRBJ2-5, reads SAVISQKPSRDICQRGTSLTIQCQVDSQVTMMFWYRQQPGQSLTLIATANQGSEATYESGFVIDKFPISRPNLTFSTLTVSNMSPEDSSIYLCSVDDAGTGLVGETQYFGPGTRLLVL.

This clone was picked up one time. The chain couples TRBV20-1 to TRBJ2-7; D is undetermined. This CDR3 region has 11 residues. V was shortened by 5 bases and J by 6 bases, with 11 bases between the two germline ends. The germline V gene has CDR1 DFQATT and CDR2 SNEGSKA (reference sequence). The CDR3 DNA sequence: TGCAGTGCTGCGCGACCGGGCGAGCAGTACTTC. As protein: CSAARPGEQYF.